The subject of this entry is one TCR beta chain. This sample stems from a study of blood T cell repertoires in COVID-19. Overall study context: Sites in the United States, Italy and Spain provided acute and convalescent COVID-19 samples. T cells, B-cell-depleted T cells, or PBMCs provided the cDNA or gDNA that served as material.

The CDR3 spans 16 residues. Unmatched junction bases numbered 8, after V lost 3 bases and J lost 6 bases. Looked up from germline, CDR1 is SGHDN and CDR2 is FVKESK. As originally analysed: Reference gene primer amplification in the assay estimated nucleated cell counts. Method: immunoSEQ multiplex PCR; TCRdb's copy keeps in-frame clones and lacks some. V and J calls and clone size are copied from that table; D and trimming were computed from the DNA. The sample lists around 31,000 clones; roughly nine tenths were seen once. The genes are TRBV14 and TRBJ2-2; 9 bases are shared with TRBD2. The source material was peripheral blood. The receptor was derived from a human donor with active COVID-19. The donor label of this sample is uncertain. The CDR3 region is CASSHSGSGSPGELFF. For the CDR3, the DNA is TGTGCCAGCAGCCATAGCGGGAGCGGGTCCCCCGGGGAGCTGTTTTTT.